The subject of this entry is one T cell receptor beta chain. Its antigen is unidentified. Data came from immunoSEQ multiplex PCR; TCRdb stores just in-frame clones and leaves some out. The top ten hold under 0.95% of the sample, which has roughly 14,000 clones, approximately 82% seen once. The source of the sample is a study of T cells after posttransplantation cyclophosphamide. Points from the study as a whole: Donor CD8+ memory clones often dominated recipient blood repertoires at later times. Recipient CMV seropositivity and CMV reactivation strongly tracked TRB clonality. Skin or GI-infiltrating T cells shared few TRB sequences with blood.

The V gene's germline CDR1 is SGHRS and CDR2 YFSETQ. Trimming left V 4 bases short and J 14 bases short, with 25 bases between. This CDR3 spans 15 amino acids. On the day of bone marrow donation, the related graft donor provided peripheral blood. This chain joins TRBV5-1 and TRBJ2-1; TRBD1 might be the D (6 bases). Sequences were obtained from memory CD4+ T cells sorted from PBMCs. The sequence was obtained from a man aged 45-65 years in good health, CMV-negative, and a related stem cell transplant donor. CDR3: CASSPGKDSQRGKFF. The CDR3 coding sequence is TGCGCCAGCAGCCCCGGAAAGGACAGCCAGAGAGGTAAGTTCTTC.